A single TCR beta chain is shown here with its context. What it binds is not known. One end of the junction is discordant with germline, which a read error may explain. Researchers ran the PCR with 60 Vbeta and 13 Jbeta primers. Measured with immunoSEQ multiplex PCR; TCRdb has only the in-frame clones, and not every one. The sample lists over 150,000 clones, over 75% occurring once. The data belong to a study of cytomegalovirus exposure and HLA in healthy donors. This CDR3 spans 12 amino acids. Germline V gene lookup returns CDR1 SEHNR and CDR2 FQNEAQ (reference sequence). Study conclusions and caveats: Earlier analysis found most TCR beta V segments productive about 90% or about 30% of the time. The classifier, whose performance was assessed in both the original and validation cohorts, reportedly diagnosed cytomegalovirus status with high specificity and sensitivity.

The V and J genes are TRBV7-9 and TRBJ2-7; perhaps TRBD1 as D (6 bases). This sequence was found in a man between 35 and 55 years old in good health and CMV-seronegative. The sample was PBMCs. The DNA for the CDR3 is TGTTCCAGCAGCCCGGCAGGGGTCGAGCAGTACTTC. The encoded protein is CSSSPAGVEQYF.